A single sample gave rise to the 2 T cell receptor beta chains below, sequenced in a study of blood T cells in healthy people across ages. PCR was performed a second time for about 6 to 12 cycles using a sample-barcoded 5' primer and a J-beta primer mix. TCRdb recomputed calls from the 5' RACE reads with MiXCR, one row per CDR3 protein. The sample shows about 930,000 distinct CDR3 sequences, 25% to 30% of them seen only once. The same data also contributed to another study, on T cells of mothers and their children.

Specimen: blood. The receptors originated from a woman in her thirties or forties in good health.

On this clonotype: Given a much more abundant clone one base away, this may be a read error. The chain links TRBV7-8 to TRBJ2-4; the D gene could be TRBD1 or TRBD2 (5 bases each). Germline CDR1 SGHVS, CDR2 FQNEAQ. With 5 bases removed from V and 9 bases from J, the gap between germline ends came to 20 bases. CDR3 length: 15 amino acids. CDR3 in amino acids: CASSPNGAGRSIQYF. CDR3 nucleotides: TGTGCCAGCAGCCCGAACGGGGCGGGTCGGTCCATTCAGTACTTC.

The CDR3 region is CSAFQGGQTGEQFF. For the CDR3, the DNA is TGCAGTGCTTTCCAGGGGGGCCAGACTGGTGAGCAGTTCTTC. The J gene is TRBJ2-1, the V gene TRBV20-1; possible D gene TRBD1, 7 bases. Trimming shortened V by 5 bases and J by 9 bases, and 20 bases separated the two germline ends. CDR3 length: 14 residues. Germline CDR1 is DFQATT and CDR2 is SNEGSKA (reference sequence).